The 12 T cell receptor beta chains in this list originate from one sample, sequenced in a study of OX40 agonist ivuxolimab in advanced cancers. The repertoire was sequenced with immunoSEQ multiplex PCR; TCRdb's copy has only in-frame clones and lacks some. Of under 50,000 clones in the sample, approximately 84% were seen once. The sequencing used CD4+ or CD8+ T cells sorted from blood, collected in a trial of the OX40 agonist ivuxolimab. These receptors came from an adult with an advanced solid tumor such as melanoma, head and neck, liver or kidney cancer.

This sequence joins TRBV18 and TRBJ2-1, with a weak D call TRBD2 (5 bases). The V gene lost 2 bases and the J gene lost 3 bases, with 5 bases spanning the gap. Germline V gene lookup returns CDR1 KGHSH and CDR2 LQKENI. The CDR3 is 13 residues long. The CDR3 loop is CASSPAGYNEQFF. The CDR3 DNA reads as TGTGCCAGCTCACCAGCGGGCTACAATGAGCAGTTCTTC.

The rearrangement joins TRBV4-3 to TRBJ1-6; no clear D gene. With 2 bases removed from V and 14 bases from J, the gap between germline ends came to 13 bases. Germline lookup yields CDR1 LGHNA and CDR2 YSLEER. The CDR3 has 13 amino acids. This CDR3 is CASSQRVFGTLHF. The CDR3 region has the DNA TGCGCCAGCAGCCAACGGGTCTTCGGCACCCTCCACTTT.

This chain connects TRBV28 to TRBJ2-3; 7 bases line up with TRBD2. The germline V gene has CDR1 MDHEN and CDR2 SYDVKM. This CDR3 comprises 16 residues. V gave up 4 bases and J gave up 6 bases; unmatched junction bases: 13. The CDR3 DNA is TGTGCCAGCAGTTCGCTTCCCGGCGGGAGAGCCGATACGCAGTATTTT. This gives the protein CASSSLPGGRADTQYF.

This clone was detected only a few times. The J gene is TRBJ1-2, the V gene TRBV2, with TRBD1 identical over 8 bases. This CDR3 is built from 13 residues. CDR1 and CDR2 (germline): SNHLY, FYNNEI. V was pared by 6 bases and J by 6 bases, with 6 bases of the junction left unmatched. CDR3 loop: CASRGQVTNGYTF. DNA of the CDR3: TGTGCCAGCAGGGGACAGGTTACGAATGGCTACACCTTC.

The J gene is TRBJ2-7, the V gene TRBV30, with D possibly TRBD2 on 5 matching bases. The V gene lost 8 bases and the J gene lost 3 bases, with 14 bases spanning the gap. This CDR3 has 12 amino acids. Germline V gives CDR1 GTSNPN, CDR2 SVGIG (reference sequence). CDR3 in DNA: TGTGCCCACCTGTCGGGGAGCTACGAGCAGTACTTC. It yields the protein CAHLSGSYEQYF.

V usage is TRBV10-3 and J usage is TRBJ1-3; D remains ambiguous. Germline CDR1 reads ENHRY; CDR2 reads SYGVKD. Trimming cost V 2 bases and J 3 bases, with 5 bases left between them. This CDR3 is 13 amino acids long. CDR3: CAISERFGNTIYF. CDR3 DNA: TGTGCCATCAGTGAGCGGTTTGGAAACACCATATATTTT.

This chain links TRBV9 with TRBJ2-1; TRBD1 aligns across 9 bases. The CDR3 consists of 16 residues. From germline, CDR1 is SGDLS and CDR2 YYNGEE. V lost 0 bases, J lost 7 bases, and 8 bases stayed unmatched. This CDR3 reads CASSVGWTGVANEQFF. In DNA form, the CDR3 reads TGTGCCAGCAGCGTAGGCTGGACAGGGGTGGCTAATGAGCAGTTCTTC.

Concerning this clone: Given a much more abundant clone one base away, this may be a read error. Other DNA sequences from this sample encode an identical CDR3 as well. The chain employs TRBV9 and TRBJ2-7, with D tentatively TRBD1 (5 bases). Trimming left V 3 bases short and J 2 bases short, with 9 bases between. The CDR3 is made up of 13 amino acids. Looked up from germline, CDR1 is SGDLS and CDR2 is YYNGEE. CDR3 nucleotide sequence: TGTGCCAGCAGCGGACAAGGGGCCTACGAGCAGTACTTC. Encoded protein: CASSGQGAYEQYF.

This chain connects TRBV29-1 to TRBJ1-3; D remains unclear. V lost 6 bases to trimming and J lost 4 bases, with 16 bases between them. The germline CDR1 and CDR2 sequences are SQVTM and ANQGSEA. The CDR3 covers 14 residues. CDR3 region: CSVAADSAGNTIYF. CDR3 sequence (DNA): TGCAGCGTAGCTGCTGACTCAGCCGGAAACACCATATATTTT. Using reference TRBV29-1 and TRBJ1-3 for the parts outside the CDR3, the full variable domain is SAVISQKPSRDICQRGTSLTIQCQVDSQVTMMFWYRQQPGQSLTLIATANQGSEATYESGFVIDKFPISRPNLTFSTLTVSNMSPEDSSIYLCSVAADSAGNTIYFGEGSWLTVV.

The chain recombines TRBV9 with TRBJ2-2; TRBD2 matches at 12 bases. The CDR3 spans 16 residues. V trimming: 2 bases; J trimming: 8 bases; junction bases outside the gene matches: 7. The germline V gene encodes CDR1 SGDLS and CDR2 YYNGEE. CDR3 DNA sequence: TGTGCCAGCAGCGTCCGGGGACTAGCGGGCCTTGGGGAGCTGTTTTTT. Amino acid sequence: CASSVRGLAGLGELFF.

The rearrangement links TRBV6-5 to TRBJ2-5; D unresolved. CDR3 length: 12 amino acids. V was trimmed by 8 bases and J by 11 bases, leaving 18 bases between them. Looked up from germline, CDR1 is MNHEY and CDR2 is SVGAGI. The CDR3: CASSDRSQLQYF. The CDR3 coding sequence is TGTGCCAGCTCGGATCGGTCGCAGCTTCAGTACTTC.

This clone has more than one count but fewer than ten. The V call is TRBV7-6, the J call TRBJ2-3; 11 positions agree with TRBD2. The CDR3 is 15 amino acids. The V segment lost 6 bases and the J segment 6 bases; nucleotides outside the gene matches: 8. Germline loops: CDR1 SGHVS, CDR2 FNYEAQ. The CDR3: CASSSNSGRVDTQYF. The CDR3 bases are TGTGCCAGCAGTTCCAATAGCGGGAGGGTGGATACGCAGTATTTT.